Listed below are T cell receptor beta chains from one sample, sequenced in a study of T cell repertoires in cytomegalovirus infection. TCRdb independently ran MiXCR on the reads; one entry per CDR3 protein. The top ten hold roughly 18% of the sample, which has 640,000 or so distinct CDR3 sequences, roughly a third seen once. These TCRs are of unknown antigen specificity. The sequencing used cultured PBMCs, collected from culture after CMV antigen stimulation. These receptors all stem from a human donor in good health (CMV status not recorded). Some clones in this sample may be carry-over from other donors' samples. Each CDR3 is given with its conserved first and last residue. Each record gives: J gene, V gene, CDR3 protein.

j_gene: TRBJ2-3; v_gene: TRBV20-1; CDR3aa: CSVTDRAHRDTQYF
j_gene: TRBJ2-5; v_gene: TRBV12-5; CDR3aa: CASGLGRTSGGETQYF
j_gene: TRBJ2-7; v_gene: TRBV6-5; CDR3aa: CASSYSLAGVYEQYF
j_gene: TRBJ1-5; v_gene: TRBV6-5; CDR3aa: CASSLSGQGARQPQHF
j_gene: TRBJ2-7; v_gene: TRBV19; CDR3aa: CASSHARGAYEQYF
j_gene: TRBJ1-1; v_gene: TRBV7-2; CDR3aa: CASSTYTGTEAFF
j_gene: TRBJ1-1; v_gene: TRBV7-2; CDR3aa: CASSFHLGEAFF
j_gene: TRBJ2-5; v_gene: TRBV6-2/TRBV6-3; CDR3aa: CASSYGSGGRETQYF
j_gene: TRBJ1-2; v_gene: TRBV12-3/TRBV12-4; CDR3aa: CASSLWVAYGYTF
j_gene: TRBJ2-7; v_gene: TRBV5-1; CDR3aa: CASQPGHRTSYEQYF
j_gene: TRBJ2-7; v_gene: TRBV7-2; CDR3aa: CASSPVDYYEQYF
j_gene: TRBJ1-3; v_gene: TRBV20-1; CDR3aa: CSAPDRATSGNTIYF
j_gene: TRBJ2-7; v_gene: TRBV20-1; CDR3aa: CSVGGGRNTYEQYF
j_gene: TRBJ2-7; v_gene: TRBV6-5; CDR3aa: CASSRETIRTYEQYF
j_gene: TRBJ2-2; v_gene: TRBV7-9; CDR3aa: CASSLLKDTYTGELFF
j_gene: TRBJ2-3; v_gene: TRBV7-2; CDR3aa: CASSLAVDTQYF
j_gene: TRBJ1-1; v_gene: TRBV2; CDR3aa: CASVGPVTFF
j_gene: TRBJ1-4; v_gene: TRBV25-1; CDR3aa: CASSEQGWNEKLFF
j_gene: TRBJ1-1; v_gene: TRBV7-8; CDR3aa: CASSLAVTPMNTEAFF
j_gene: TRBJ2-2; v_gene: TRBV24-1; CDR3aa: CATSAPAGELFF
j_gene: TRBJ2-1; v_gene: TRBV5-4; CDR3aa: CASSGTGTSGSYEQFF
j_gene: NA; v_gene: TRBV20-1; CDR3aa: CSAPEWPHWQPQYF
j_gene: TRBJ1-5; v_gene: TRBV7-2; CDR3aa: CASSRDRGRLGDQPQHF
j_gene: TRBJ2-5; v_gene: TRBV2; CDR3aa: CASTGDSQETQYF
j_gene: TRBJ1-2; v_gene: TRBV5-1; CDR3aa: CASSLAQGAYGYTF
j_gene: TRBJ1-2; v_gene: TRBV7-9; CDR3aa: CASSLGHSYYGYTF
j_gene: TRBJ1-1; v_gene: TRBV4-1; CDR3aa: CASSQFTGGGRTEAFF
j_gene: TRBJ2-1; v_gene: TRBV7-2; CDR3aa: CASSLVGPSNNEQFF
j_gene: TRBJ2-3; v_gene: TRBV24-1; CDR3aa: CATSDAKGEVNTQYF
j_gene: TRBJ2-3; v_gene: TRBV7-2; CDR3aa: CASSLGTVPYTQYF
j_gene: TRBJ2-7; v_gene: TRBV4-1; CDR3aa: CASSRPGTAIYEQYF
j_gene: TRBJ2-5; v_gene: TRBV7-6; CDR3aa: CASSSPPGPQETQYF
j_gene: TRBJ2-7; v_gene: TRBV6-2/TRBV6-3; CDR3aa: CASRPGLVVYEQYF
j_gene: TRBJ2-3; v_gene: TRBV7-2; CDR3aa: CASSIGLVWRDPDAQYF
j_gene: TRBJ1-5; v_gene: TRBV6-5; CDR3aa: CASSGSGRDQPQHF
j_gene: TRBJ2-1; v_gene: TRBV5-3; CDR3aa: CASSLGVGDWPNEQFF
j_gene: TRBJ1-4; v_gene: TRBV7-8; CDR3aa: CASGVIDEKLFF
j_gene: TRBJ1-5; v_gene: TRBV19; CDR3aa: CASSISFQPQHF
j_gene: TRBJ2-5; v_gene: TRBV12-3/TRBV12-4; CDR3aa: CASSLGGSGLGETQYF
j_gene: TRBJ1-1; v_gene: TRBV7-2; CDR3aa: CASSFRLNTEAFF
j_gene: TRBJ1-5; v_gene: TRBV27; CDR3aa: CASSATRLGQPQHF